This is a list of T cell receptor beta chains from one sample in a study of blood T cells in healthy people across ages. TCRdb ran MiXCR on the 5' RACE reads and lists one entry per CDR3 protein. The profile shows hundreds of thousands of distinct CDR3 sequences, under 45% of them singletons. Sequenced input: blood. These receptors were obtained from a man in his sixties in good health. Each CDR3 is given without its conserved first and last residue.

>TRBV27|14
ASSLEFGTLQETQY
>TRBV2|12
ASGETSGSYEQY
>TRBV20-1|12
SAEGQGARTEAF
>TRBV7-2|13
ASSLMGRLTDTQY
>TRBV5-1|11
ASSAGTEETQY
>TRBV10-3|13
AISESQDLNTEAF
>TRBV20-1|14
SARGGTSGGAYEQY
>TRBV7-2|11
ASSRASPDTQY
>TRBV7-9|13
ASSLAFGENYGYT
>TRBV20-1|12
SASPGQGYNEQF